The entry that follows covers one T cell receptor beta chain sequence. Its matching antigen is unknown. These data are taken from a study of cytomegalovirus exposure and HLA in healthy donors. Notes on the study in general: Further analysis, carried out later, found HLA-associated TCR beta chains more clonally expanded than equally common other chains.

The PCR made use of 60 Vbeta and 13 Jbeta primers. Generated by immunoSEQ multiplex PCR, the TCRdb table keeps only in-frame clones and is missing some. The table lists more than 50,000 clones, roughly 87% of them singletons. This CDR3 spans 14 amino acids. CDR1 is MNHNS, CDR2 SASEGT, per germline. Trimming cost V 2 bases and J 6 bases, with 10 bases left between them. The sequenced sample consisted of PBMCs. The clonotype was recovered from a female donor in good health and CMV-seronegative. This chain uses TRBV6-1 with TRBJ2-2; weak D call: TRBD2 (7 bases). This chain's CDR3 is CASSELRGPGELFF. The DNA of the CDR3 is TGTGCCAGCAGTGAATTGCGGGGGCCCGGGGAGCTGTTTTTT.